This entry concerns a single T cell receptor beta chain. CD45RO-negative, CCR7-selected cells formed the naive CD8 fraction, which excluded terminally differentiated effector memory CD45RA+ cells. This sample is drawn from a study of shared clonotypes between healthy human individuals. Produced via immunoSEQ multiplex PCR; TCRdb's table is partial and in-frame only. Among more than 2 million clones, roughly 94% were seen once, and the ten largest hold about 1.1%. Trimming removed 1 base from V and 5 bases from J; junction bases left unmatched: 4. CDR3 length equals 14 residues. In germline, CDR1 is SGDLS, CDR2 YYNGEE.

The clonotype comes from a young man in good health. The chain combines TRBV9 with TRBJ2-5; 8 nucleotides match TRBD1. Sequencing was carried out using naive CD8+ T cells sorted from blood. The CDR3 nucleotides are TGTGCCAGCAGCGTAACGACAGGGGACGAGACCCAGTACTTC. It codes for CASSVTTGDETQYF. Using reference TRBV9 and TRBJ2-5 for the parts outside the CDR3, the full variable domain is DSGVTQTPKHLITATGQRVTLRCSPRSGDLSVYWYQQSLDQGLQFLIQYYNGEERAKGNILERFSAQQFPDLHSELNLSSLELGDSALYFCASSVTTGDETQYFGPGTRLLVL.